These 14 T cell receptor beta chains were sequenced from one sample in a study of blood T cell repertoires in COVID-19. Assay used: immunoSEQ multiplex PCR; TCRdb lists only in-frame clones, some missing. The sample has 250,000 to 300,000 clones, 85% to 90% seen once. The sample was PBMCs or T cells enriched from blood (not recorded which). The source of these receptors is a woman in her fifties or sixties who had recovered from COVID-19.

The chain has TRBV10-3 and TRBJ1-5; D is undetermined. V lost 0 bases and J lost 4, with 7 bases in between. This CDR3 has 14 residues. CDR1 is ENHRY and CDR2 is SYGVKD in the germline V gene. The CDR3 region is CAISESHRNQPQHF. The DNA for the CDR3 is TGTGCCATCAGTGAGTCGCACAGAAATCAGCCCCAGCATTTT.

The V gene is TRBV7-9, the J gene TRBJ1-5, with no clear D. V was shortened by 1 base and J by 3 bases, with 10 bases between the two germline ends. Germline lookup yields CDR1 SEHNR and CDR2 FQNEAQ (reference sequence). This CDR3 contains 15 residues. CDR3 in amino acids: CASSLGLADNQPQHF. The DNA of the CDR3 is TGTGCCAGCAGCTTAGGATTGGCCGACAATCAGCCCCAGCATTTT.

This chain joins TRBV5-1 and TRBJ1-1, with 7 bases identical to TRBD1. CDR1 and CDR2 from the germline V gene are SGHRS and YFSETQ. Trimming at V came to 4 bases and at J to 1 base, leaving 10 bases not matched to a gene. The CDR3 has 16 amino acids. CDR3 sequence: CASSAYRGSGNTEAFF. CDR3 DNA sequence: TGCGCCAGCAGCGCCTACAGGGGTAGCGGGAACACTGAAGCTTTCTTT.

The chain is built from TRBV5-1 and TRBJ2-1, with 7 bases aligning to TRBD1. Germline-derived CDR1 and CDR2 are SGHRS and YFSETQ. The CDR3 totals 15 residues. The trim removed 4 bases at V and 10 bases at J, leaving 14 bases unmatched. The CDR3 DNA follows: TGCGCCAGCAGCCCGACAGGGTTAGTTTTTGGGGAGCAGTTCTTC. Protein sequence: CASSPTGLVFGEQFF. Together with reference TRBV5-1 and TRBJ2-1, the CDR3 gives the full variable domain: KAGVTQTPRYLIKTRGQQVTLSCSPISGHRSVSWYQQTPGQGLQFLFEYFSETQRNKGNFPGRFSGRQFSNSRSEMNVSTLELGDSALYLCASSPTGLVFGEQFFGPGTRLTVL.

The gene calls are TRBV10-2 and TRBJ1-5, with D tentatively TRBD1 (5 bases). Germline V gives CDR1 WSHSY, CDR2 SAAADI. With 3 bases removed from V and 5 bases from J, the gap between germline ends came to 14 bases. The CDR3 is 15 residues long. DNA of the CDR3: TGCGCCAGCAGTGAACTCGACAGAACCCATCAGCCCCAGCATTTT. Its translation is CASSELDRTHQPQHF.

CDR3 loop: CAAARDCETQYF. CDR3 coding DNA: TGCGCCGCCGCACGGGATTGTGAGACCCAGTACTTC. This rearrangement joins TRBV23-1 to TRBJ2-5; a weak D match, TRBD2 (5 bases). TRBV23-1 is an open reading frame whose function is uncertain. V was clipped by 11 bases and J by 5 bases, with 15 bases between them. The CDR3 has 12 amino acids.

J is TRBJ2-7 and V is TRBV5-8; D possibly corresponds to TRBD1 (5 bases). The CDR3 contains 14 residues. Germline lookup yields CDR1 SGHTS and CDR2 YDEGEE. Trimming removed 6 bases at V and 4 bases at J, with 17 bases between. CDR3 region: CASTVRVFVYEQYF. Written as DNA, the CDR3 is TGTGCCAGCACAGTCAGGGTTTTCGTGTACGAGCAGTACTTC.

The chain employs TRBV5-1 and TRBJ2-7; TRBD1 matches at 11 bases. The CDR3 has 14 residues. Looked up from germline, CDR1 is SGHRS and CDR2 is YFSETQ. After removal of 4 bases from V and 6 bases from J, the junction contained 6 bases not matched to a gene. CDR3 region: CASSVGTGGGEQYF. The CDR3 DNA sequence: TGCGCCAGCAGCGTCGGGACAGGGGGTGGCGAGCAGTACTTC.

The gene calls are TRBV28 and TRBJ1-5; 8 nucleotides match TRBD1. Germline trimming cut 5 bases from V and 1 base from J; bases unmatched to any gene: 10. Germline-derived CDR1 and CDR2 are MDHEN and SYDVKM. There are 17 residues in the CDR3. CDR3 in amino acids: CASSPMPGQVSNQPQHF. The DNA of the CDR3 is TGTGCCAGCAGTCCTATGCCGGGACAGGTAAGCAATCAGCCCCAGCATTTT. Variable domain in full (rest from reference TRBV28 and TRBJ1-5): DVKVTQSSRYLVKRTGEKVFLECVQDMDHENMFWYRQDPGLGLRLIYFSYDVKMKEKGDIPEGYSVSREKKERFSLILESASTNQTSMYLCASSPMPGQVSNQPQHFGDGTRLSIL.

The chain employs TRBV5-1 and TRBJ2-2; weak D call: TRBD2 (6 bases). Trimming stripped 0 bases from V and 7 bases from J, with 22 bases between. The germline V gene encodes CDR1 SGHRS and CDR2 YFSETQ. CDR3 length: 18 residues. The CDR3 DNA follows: TGCGCCAGCAGCTTGGTTCGGGGGAGGAGCCTTGCCGACGGGGAGCTGTTTTTT. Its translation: CASSLVRGRSLADGELFF.

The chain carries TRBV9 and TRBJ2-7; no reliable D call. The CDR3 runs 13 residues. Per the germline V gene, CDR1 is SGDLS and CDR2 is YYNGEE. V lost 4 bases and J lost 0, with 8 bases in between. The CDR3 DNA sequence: TGTGCCAGCAGCCCCCCTAGCTCCTACGAGCAGTACTTC. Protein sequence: CASSPPSSYEQYF.

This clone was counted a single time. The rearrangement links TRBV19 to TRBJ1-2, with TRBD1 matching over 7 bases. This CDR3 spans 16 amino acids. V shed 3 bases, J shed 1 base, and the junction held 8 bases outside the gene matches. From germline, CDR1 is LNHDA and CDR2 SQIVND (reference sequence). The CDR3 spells CASSIGQAAGNYGYTF. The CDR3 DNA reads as TGTGCCAGTAGTATCGGACAGGCCGCCGGTAACTATGGCTACACCTTC.

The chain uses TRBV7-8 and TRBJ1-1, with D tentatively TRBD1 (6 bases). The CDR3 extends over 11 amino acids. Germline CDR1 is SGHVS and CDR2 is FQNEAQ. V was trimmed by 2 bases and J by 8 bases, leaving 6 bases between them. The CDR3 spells CASSLTGEAFF. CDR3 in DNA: TGTGCCAGCAGCTTAACAGGGGAAGCTTTCTTT.

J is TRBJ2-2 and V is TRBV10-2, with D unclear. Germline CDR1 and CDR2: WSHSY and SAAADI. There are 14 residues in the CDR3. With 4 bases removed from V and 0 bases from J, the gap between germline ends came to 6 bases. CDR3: CASSGVANTGELFF. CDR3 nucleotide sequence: TGCGCCAGCAGTGGTGTCGCGAACACCGGGGAGCTGTTTTTT.